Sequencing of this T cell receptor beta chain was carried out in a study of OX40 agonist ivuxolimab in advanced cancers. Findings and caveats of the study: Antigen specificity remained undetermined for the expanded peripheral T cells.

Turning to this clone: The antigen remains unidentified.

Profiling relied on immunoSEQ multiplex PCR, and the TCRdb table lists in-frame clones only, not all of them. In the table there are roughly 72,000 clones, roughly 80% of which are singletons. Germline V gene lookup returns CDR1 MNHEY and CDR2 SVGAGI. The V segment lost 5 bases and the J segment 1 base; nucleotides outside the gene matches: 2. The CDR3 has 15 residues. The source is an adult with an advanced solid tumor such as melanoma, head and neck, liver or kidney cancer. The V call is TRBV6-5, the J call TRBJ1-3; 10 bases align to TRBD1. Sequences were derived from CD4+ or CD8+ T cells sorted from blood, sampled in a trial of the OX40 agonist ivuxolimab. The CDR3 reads CASSADRGSGNTIYF. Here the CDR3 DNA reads TGTGCCAGCAGTGCGGACAGGGGGTCTGGAAACACCATATATTTT.